This TCR beta chain is from a study of OX40 agonist ivuxolimab in advanced cancers. About the study: Patients were roughly 83% male with ages about 23 to 90, mean about 65. Three patients showed partial responses: one hepatocellular carcinoma and two cutaneous melanoma cases. Study-wide points: What antigens the expanded peripheral T cells recognized was never established.

Patients who had autoimmune disease history or got systemic immunosuppression were left out. Clones were read by immunoSEQ multiplex PCR, and TCRdb kept only the in-frame ones, dropping some. Among about 79,000 clones, about nine tenths were seen once, and the ten largest hold approximately 7%. Concerning this clone: The antigen remains unidentified.

Trimming took off 2 bases at V and 5 bases at J, with 27 bases between the two ends. CDR1 is MDHEN and CDR2 is SYDVKM in the germline V gene. The CDR3 contains 19 residues. The receptor was derived from an adult with an advanced solid tumor such as melanoma, head and neck, liver or kidney cancer. V usage is TRBV28 and J usage is TRBJ1-2; D might be TRBD1 (5 bases). The material was CD4+ or CD8+ T cells sorted from blood, obtained in a trial of the OX40 agonist ivuxolimab. CDR3 in amino acids: CASSLGAWSRTIWDYGYTF. CDR3 DNA sequence: TGTGCCAGCAGTTTAGGGGCCTGGAGCAGGACAATTTGGGATTATGGCTACACCTTC.